What follows is one T cell receptor beta chain and its context. These data are taken from a study of human T cells and chemical hapten exposure. TCRdb redid the calling of the RACE reads with MiXCR, one entry per CDR3 protein. The sample has under 90,000 distinct CDR3 sequences; roughly 8.7% are singletons. Stated time point: healthy volunteer bleed at 6 weeks. Total RNA was isolated from whole blood that had not been fractionated. Sample: whole blood. The receptor was derived from a male donor in good health. Some clones in this sample may be carry-over from other donors' samples.

The CDR3 nucleotides read TGCGCCAGCAGCCAAGATAGGGCAGGGGCCAGCTCTGGGGCCAACGTCCTGACTTTC. Protein sequence: CASSQDRAGASSGANVLTF. The J gene is TRBJ2-6, the V gene TRBV4-3; D might be TRBD1 (6 bases). The germline V gene encodes CDR1 LGHNA and CDR2 YSLEER. The CDR3 runs to 19 residues. The ends were cut back, 0 bases at V and 0 bases at J, with 15 bases in the middle.